This T cell receptor (beta chain) was sequenced in a study of cytomegalovirus exposure and HLA in healthy donors. Study results and caveats: Per a prior analysis, the majority of TCR beta V segments were productive roughly 90% or roughly 30% of the time.

Researchers ran the PCR with 60 Vbeta and 13 Jbeta primers. Data came from immunoSEQ multiplex PCR; TCRdb stores just in-frame clones and leaves some out. The data hold about 98,000 clones, with more than 60% observed a single time. The CDR3 sequence is 15 residues long. Per germline, CDR1 SGHRS and CDR2 YFSETQ. The V and J ends lost 4 bases and 3 bases, in that order; junction bases with no gene match: 2. About this clone: Its antigen remains unknown.

The source material was PBMCs. The rearrangement joins TRBV5-1 to TRBJ2-3, with 13 bases fitting TRBD2. The clonotype originates from a man younger than 30 in good health and CMV-seropositive. The chain's CDR3 is CASSRLAGGTDTQYF. The CDR3 DNA reads TGCGCCAGCAGCCGACTAGCGGGAGGAACAGATACGCAGTATTTT.